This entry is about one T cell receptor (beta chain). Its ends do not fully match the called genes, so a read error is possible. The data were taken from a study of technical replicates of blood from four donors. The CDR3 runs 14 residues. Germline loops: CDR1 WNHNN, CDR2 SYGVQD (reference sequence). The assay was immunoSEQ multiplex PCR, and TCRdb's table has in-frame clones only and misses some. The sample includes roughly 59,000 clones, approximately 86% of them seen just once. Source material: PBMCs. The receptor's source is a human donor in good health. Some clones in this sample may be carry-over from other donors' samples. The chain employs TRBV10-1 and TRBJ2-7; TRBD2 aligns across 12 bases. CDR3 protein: CASTSGGASHEQYF. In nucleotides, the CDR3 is TGCGCCAGCACTAGCGGGGGGGCCTCCCACGAGCAGTACTTC.